The next 27 T cell receptor beta chains were all read from a single sample in a study of metastatic and nonmetastatic thyroid tumors. Through MiXCR, TCRdb re-clonotyped the PCR reads. The sample has 5,500 to 8,500 clones; approximately 32% are singletons. There were no patients who had received any treatment before thyroid surgery. Sequenced material: adjacent normal tissue. The receptors shown here come from a female donor with papillary thyroid cancer or a benign thyroid nodule (not recorded which). Some clones in this sample may be carry-over from other donors' samples.

This clone is judged medium-sized (0.01 to 0.1%). The genes are TRBV5-1 and TRBJ1-5; D is ambiguous. Trimming took off 4 bases at V and 3 bases at J, with 11 bases between the two ends. Germline V gene lookup returns CDR1 SGHRS and CDR2 YFSETQ. This CDR3 is 14 amino acids long. The CDR3: CASSPEGFNQPQHF. The DNA for the CDR3 is TGCGCCAGCAGCCCGGAAGGGTTCAATCAGCCCCAGCATTTT.

This clone was detected only a few times. The chain couples TRBV20-1 to TRBJ2-1; 7 bases align to TRBD2. V dropped 0 bases and J dropped 3; count of bases not matched to a gene: 8. The germline V gene encodes CDR1 DFQATT and CDR2 SNEGSKA (reference sequence). The CDR3 loop spans 16 amino acids. Here the CDR3 DNA reads TGCAGTGCTAGAGATGGGAAGCGGGAAGACTACAATGAGCAGTTCTTC. Its translation is CSARDGKREDYNEQFF.

This clone is deemed medium-sized (0.01 to 0.1%). The chain recombines TRBV30 with TRBJ2-3; 7 nucleotides line up with TRBD1. This CDR3 has 16 residues. Germline CDR1 GTSNPN, CDR2 SVGIG (reference sequence). V lost 6 bases, J lost 1 base, and 13 bases stayed unmatched. In DNA, the CDR3 is TGTGCCTGCGTCCCTGACAGGGAATGGGGCACAGATACGCAGTATTTT. Translating it yields CACVPDREWGTDTQYF.

This clone was picked up a small number of times. This chain uses TRBV2 with TRBJ2-3; the D is unclear. Germline CDR1 and CDR2: SNHLY and FYNNEI. This CDR3 region has 15 residues. With 2 bases removed from V and 5 bases from J, the gap between germline ends came to 14 bases. CDR3 region: CASSECPPGVDTQYF. The CDR3 DNA reads TGTGCCAGCAGTGAATGCCCCCCCGGTGTAGATACGCAGTATTTT.

This rearrangement joins TRBV30 to TRBJ1-5, with D uncertain. Trimming took 2 bases from V and 4 from J, leaving 9 bases between them. The CDR3 spans 13 residues. The germline V gene encodes CDR1 GTSNPN and CDR2 SVGIG (reference sequence). This CDR3 reads CAWSYGENQPQHF. CDR3 in DNA: TGTGCCTGGAGTTATGGAGAAAATCAGCCCCAGCATTTT.

This clone was picked up many times. A much larger clone lies a single base off, so this may be a read error. The chain couples TRBV27 to TRBJ1-2, with D maybe TRBD1 (6 bases). Looked up from germline, CDR1 is MNHEY and CDR2 is SMNVEV (reference sequence). V was clipped by 6 bases and J by 8 bases, with 28 bases between them. This CDR3 has 17 residues. Written as DNA, the CDR3 is TGTGCCAGCAGACCGGAAAATCCCGGGGCAGGGGTCCTCGGCTACACCTTC. Its protein product is CASRPENPGAGVLGYTF.

V and J are TRBV6-2 or TRBV6-3 and TRBJ1-3; D is unresolved. This CDR3 spans 14 amino acids. V lost 8 bases and J lost 0, with 11 bases in between. Germline V CDR1 and CDR2: MNHEY, SVGEGT. CDR3: CASQDWGSGNTIYF. The CDR3 nucleotides read TGTGCCAGCCAGGACTGGGGCTCTGGAAACACCATATATTTT.

On this clone: This sample includes further DNA sequences coding for the same CDR3. The chain links TRBV9 to TRBJ1-1; D unclear. This CDR3 has 12 residues. The V and J ends lost 3 bases and 2 bases respectively, with 5 bases between them. CDR1 and CDR2 (germline): SGDLS, YYNGEE. The chain's CDR3 is CASSGSNTEAFF. CDR3 coding DNA: TGTGCCAGCAGCGGATCAAACACTGAAGCTTTCTTT.

As to this clone: The CDR3 does not close with the conserved phenylalanine or tryptophan, likely indicating a read error. This chain joins TRBV2 and TRBJ1-2; TRBD1 matches at 12 bases. In germline, CDR1 is SNHLY, CDR2 FYNNEI. The CDR3 length is 18 residues. The CDR3 nucleotides read TGTGCCAGCAGTGAAGCTGGGACAGGGGGCCTATCTAACTATGTCTACACCGTC. Protein sequence: CASSEAGTGGLSNYVYTV.

This clone was found a few times. The gene calls are TRBV6-1 and TRBJ1-2; 8 nucleotides line up with TRBD1. This CDR3 spans 14 amino acids. Looked up from germline, CDR1 is MNHNS and CDR2 is SASEGT. The trim removed 1 base at V and 5 bases at J, leaving 3 bases unmatched. CDR3 DNA sequence: TGTGCCAGCAGTGAAGGGACAGGGTTGTATGGCTACACCTTC. It translates to CASSEGTGLYGYTF.

Note on this clone: The sample contains more than one DNA sequence encoding this CDR3. The chain has TRBV27 and TRBJ2-6, with a weak D call TRBD2 (6 bases). Per germline, CDR1 MNHEY and CDR2 SMNVEV (reference sequence). The CDR3 runs to 17 residues. V lost 9 bases and J 0 bases, leaving 18 bases between the germline ends. CDR3 sequence (DNA): TGTGCCAGTTCCCGAGGGACGGGGGTCTCTGGGGCCAACGTCCTGACTTTC. Its translation: CASSRGTGVSGANVLTF.

On this clone: The junction and the germline gene differ at one end; a read error may be behind it. The rearrangement uses TRBV19 and TRBJ2-2; 9 nucleotides align to TRBD1. The CDR3 extends over 14 amino acids. Germline-derived CDR1 and CDR2 are LNHDA and SQIVND (reference sequence). The CDR3 nucleotides read TGTGCCAGTAGCGGATGGACAGGGGCCGGGGAGATGTTTTTT. Encoded protein: CASSGWTGAGEMFF.

This clone occurred many times. The CDR3 region is CASTTGTGTYNEQFF. CDR3 nucleotides: TGTGCCAGCACGACCGGGACGGGGACCTACAATGAGCAGTTCTTC. The rearrangement uses TRBV4-2 and TRBJ2-1; D is tentatively TRBD1 or TRBD2 (5 bases each). V lost 7 bases and J 2 bases, leaving 15 bases between the germline ends. The CDR3 consists of 15 residues. Germline V gene data show CDR1 as LGHNA and CDR2 as YNFKEQ.

This clone was seen a few times. The CDR3 loop is CASTPWSATNEKLFF. The CDR3 DNA reads TGTGCCAGCACCCCTTGGTCCGCAACTAATGAAAAACTGTTTTTT. The V gene is TRBV28, the J gene TRBJ1-4; D is unclear. Trimming took off 7 bases at V and 0 bases at J, with 12 bases between the two ends. This CDR3 has 15 residues. The germline V gene has CDR1 MDHEN and CDR2 SYDVKM.

CDR3 residues: CASSYSPGQGVYNEQFF. CDR3 bases: TGTGCCAGCAGTTACTCTCCGGGGCAGGGGGTTTACAATGAGCAGTTCTTC. V gene TRBV6-2 or TRBV6-3 combines with J gene TRBJ2-1; 7 nucleotides align to TRBD1. The ends lost 0 bases at V and 4 bases at J; junction bases unmatched: 9. The CDR3 totals 17 residues. Germline V lookup: CDR1 MNHEY, CDR2 SVGEGT.

Judged by abundance, this clone is medium-sized (0.01 to 0.1%). This sequence joins TRBV9 and TRBJ2-7; TRBD2 agrees at 13 bases. From germline, CDR1 is SGDLS and CDR2 YYNGEE. The CDR3 extends over 16 amino acids. With 0 bases clipped from V and 4 bases from J, the junction kept 4 bases outside the gene matches. CDR3: CASSVGPGLAGYEQYF. Written as DNA, the CDR3 is TGTGCCAGCAGCGTAGGCCCGGGACTAGCGGGGTACGAGCAGTACTTC.

In its sample, this clone is medium-sized. The V gene is TRBV7-2, the J gene TRBJ2-1, with D tentatively TRBD1 or TRBD2 (5 bases each). The germline CDR1 and CDR2 sequences are SGHTA and FQGNSA. This CDR3 spans 16 amino acids. V shed 5 bases and J shed 8 bases, with 22 bases lying between them. CDR3 region: CASSHSEGLLFDEQFF. The CDR3 nucleotides read TGTGCCAGCAGCCACTCAGAGGGGTTGTTGTTTGATGAGCAGTTCTTC.

Within the sample, this clone is medium-sized. J is TRBJ2-7 and V is TRBV20-1, with 13 bases matching TRBD2. CDR1 is DFQATT, CDR2 SNEGSKA, per germline (reference sequence). The CDR3 length is 15 residues. V lost 2 bases and J lost 3; bases outside the gene matches: 4. The CDR3 region has the DNA TGCAGTGCTAGACTTACTAGCGGGGGGGACTACGAGCAGTACTTC. Protein: CSARLTSGGDYEQYF.

About this clone: The junction differs from germline at one of its ends, possibly a read error. The chain has TRBV24-1 and TRBJ2-7, with D uncertain. CDR1 is KGHDR and CDR2 is SFDVKD in the germline V gene. The CDR3 sequence is 12 residues long. CDR3 coding DNA: TGTGCCACCAGTGGTACGACGTTCGAGCAGCACTTC. It yields the protein CATSGTTFEQHF.

CDR3 in amino acids: CASSLKGALNTEAFF. The CDR3, as DNA: TGTGCCAGCAGCTTAAAGGGGGCGTTGAACACTGAAGCTTTCTTT. The chain recombines TRBV7-2 with TRBJ1-1, with 7 bases matching TRBD1. V dropped 2 bases and J dropped 0; count of bases not matched to a gene: 3. CDR1 and CDR2 from the germline V gene are SGHTA and FQGNSA. The CDR3 consists of 15 residues.

In its sample, this clone was seen a few times. This sequence joins TRBV27 and TRBJ1-6, with 8 bases aligning to TRBD1. There are 16 residues in the CDR3. Germline V gene sequence: CDR1 MNHEY, CDR2 SMNVEV (reference sequence). The V gene end was trimmed by 5 bases and the J gene end by 5 bases; junction bases not matched to a gene: 8. The CDR3 bases are TGTGCCAGCAGTCCTTGGACAGGGTTGAATAATTCACCCCTCCACTTT. This sequence encodes CASSPWTGLNNSPLHF.

This chain links TRBV27 with TRBJ1-1; D not resolved. The CDR3 is made up of 13 amino acids. The V gene lost 3 bases and the J gene lost 1 base, with 6 bases spanning the gap. Germline CDR1 is MNHEY and CDR2 is SMNVEV (reference sequence). The CDR3 region is CASSLIRNTEAFF. The CDR3 nucleotides are TGTGCCAGCAGTTTGATCAGGAACACTGAAGCTTTCTTT.

CDR3 loop: CASTTGWGAYQETQYF. The CDR3 nucleotides are TGTGCCAGCACCACGGGATGGGGGGCGTACCAAGAGACCCAGTACTTC. The V call is TRBV2, the J call TRBJ2-5, with D perhaps TRBD1 or TRBD2 (6 bases each). The V end lost 7 bases, the J end lost 0 bases, and 18 bases lay between the germline ends. The CDR3 sequence is 16 residues long. From germline, CDR1 is SNHLY and CDR2 FYNNEI.

This clone was observed a handful of times. V usage is TRBV28 and J usage is TRBJ1-5; D gene uncertain. Trimming pared 5 bases from V and 9 bases from J, leaving 26 bases between. Germline V lookup: CDR1 MDHEN, CDR2 SYDVKM. The CDR3 runs to 17 residues. The CDR3: CASSHKSRALRTWPQHF. The CDR3 DNA sequence: TGTGCCAGCAGTCACAAATCCCGGGCCCTAAGGACCTGGCCCCAGCATTTT.

The V and J genes are TRBV5-1 and TRBJ2-2; no definite D call. The CDR3 has 13 amino acids. V was pared by 0 bases and J by 6 bases, with 6 bases between. Germline lookup yields CDR1 SGHRS and CDR2 YFSETQ. CDR3 in amino acids: CASSLAEPGELFF. The CDR3 nucleotides read TGCGCCAGCAGCTTGGCCGAACCCGGGGAGCTGTTTTTT. Supplemented by reference TRBV5-1 and TRBJ2-2, the full variable domain reads KAGVTQTPRYLIKTRGQQVTLSCSPISGHRSVSWYQQTPGQGLQFLFEYFSETQRNKGNFPGRFSGRQFSNSRSEMNVSTLELGDSALYLCASSLAEPGELFFGEGSRLTVL.

This clone has just a few counts. This chain uses TRBV24-1 with TRBJ2-7, with D possibly being TRBD2 (5 bases). The CDR3 consists of 13 residues. Germline loops: CDR1 KGHDR, CDR2 SFDVKD. V dropped 3 bases and J dropped 1 base, with 6 bases sitting between them. CDR3 amino acids: CATSDTGSYEQYF. The CDR3 DNA reads TGTGCCACCAGTGATACGGGGTCCTACGAGCAGTACTTC.

The V call is TRBV7-2, the J call TRBJ1-5, with 7 bases lining up with TRBD1. From germline, CDR1 is SGHTA and CDR2 FQGNSA. The CDR3 runs 14 residues. Germline trimming cut 5 bases from V and 4 bases from J; bases unmatched to any gene: 5. CDR3 residues: CASSTYRGNQPQHF. The DNA for the CDR3 is TGTGCCAGCAGCACGTACAGGGGAAATCAGCCCCAGCATTTT.